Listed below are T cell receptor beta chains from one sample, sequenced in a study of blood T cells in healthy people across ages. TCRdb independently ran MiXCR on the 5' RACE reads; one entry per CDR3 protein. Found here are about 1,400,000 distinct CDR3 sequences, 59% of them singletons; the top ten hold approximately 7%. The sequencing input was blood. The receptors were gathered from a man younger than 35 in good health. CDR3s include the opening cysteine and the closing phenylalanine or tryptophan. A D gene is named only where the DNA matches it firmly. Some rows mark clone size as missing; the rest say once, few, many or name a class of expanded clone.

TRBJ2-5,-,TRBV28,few,TGTGCCAGCAGCCCCTTAACAGGGTCGGGTAGGGAGACCCAGTACTTC,CASSPLTGSGRETQYF
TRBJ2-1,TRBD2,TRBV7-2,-,TGTGCCAGCAGCTTAGCCACGGGACTAGGAAAGTTCTTC,CASSLATGLGKFF
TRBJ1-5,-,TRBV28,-,TGTGCCAGCAGGCAACAGGGCTTCGGACAGCCCCAGCATTTT,CASRQQGFGQPQHF
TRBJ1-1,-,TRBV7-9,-,TGTGCCAGCAGCTTAGCACCGGGATCCGATGAAGCTTTCTTT,CASSLAPGSDEAFF
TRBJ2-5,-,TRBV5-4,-,TGTGCCAGCAGCGCAGACCTTTACCAAGAGACCCAGTACTTC,CASSADLYQETQYF
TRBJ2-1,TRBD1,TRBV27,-,TGTGCCAGCGGATACCCGACAGGGGGCAATGAGCAGTTCTTC,CASGYPTGGNEQFF
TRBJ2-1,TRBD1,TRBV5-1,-,TGCGCCAGCAGGCTGGGACAGCTATACAATGAGCAGTTCTTC,CASRLGQLYNEQFF
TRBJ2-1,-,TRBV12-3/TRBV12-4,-,TGTGCCAGCAGTGTAGCCTCTGTCAATGAGCAGTTCTTC,CASSVASVNEQFF
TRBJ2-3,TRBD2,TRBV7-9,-,TGTGCCAGCAGCTTTGGACTAGCGGGGAGCACAGATACGCAGTATTTT,CASSFGLAGSTDTQYF
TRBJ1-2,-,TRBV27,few,TGTGCCAGCAGAACTTTGACAGAACACTATGGCTACACCTTC,CASRTLTEHYGYTF
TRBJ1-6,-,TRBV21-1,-,TGTGCCAGCAGCAAATGGCGTATAAGACAATCCTCACCCCTCCACTTT,CASSKWRIRQSSPLHF
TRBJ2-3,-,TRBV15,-,TGTGCCACCAGAGGATACTTGGATACGCAGTATTTT,CATRGYLDTQYF
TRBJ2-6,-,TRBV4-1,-,TGCGCCAGCAGCCAAGATCAGGGGTTTGGGGCCAACGTCCTGACTTTC,CASSQDQGFGANVLTF